The rows below give T cell receptor beta chains drawn from one sample of a study of blood T cell repertoires in COVID-19. The data were produced by immunoSEQ multiplex PCR, yet TCRdb's version contains in-frame clones alone and is incomplete. The sample has fewer than 500,000 clones; roughly 87% are singletons. Material: PBMCs or T cells enriched from blood (not recorded which). These receptors originate from a woman under 30 who had recovered from COVID-19. The CDR3 runs from the conserved cysteine through the conserved F or W. The order of the fields is J gene, V gene, D gene, clone size, CDR3 DNA, CDR3 protein. A D gene is named only where the DNA matches it firmly. Size is omitted from some rows. Given values are once, few, many or a class for expanded clones.

TRBJ2-5	TRBV5-1	.	.	TGCGCCAGCAGCTTGGTGGGCAATAAAGGAGAGACCCAGTACTTC	CASSLVGNKGETQYF
TRBJ1-2	TRBV12-3/TRBV12-4	TRBD1	once	TGTGCCAGCACCCTCGGACAGGGATATGGCTACACCTTC	CASTLGQGYGYTF
TRBJ1-1	TRBV25-1	TRBD1	.	TGTGCCAGCAGTGAACACCGGGACAGGGTTTTCACTGAAGCTTTCTTT	CASSEHRDRVFTEAFF
TRBJ1-2	TRBV5-1	TRBD1	.	TGCGCCAGCAGCGTGACAGGGGACATTAACTATGGCTACACCTTC	CASSVTGDINYGYTF
TRBJ1-1	TRBV30	.	.	TGTGCCTGGAGTTTTAGCGGTTTAGGTTTCTTT	CAWSFSGLGFF
TRBJ2-1	TRBV5-1	.	.	TGCGCCAGCAGCTTGAACGGGGGCTACAATGAGCAGTTCTTC	CASSLNGGYNEQFF
TRBJ1-1	TRBV18	.	.	TGTGCCAGCTCAAAAGGGGAGGACACTGAAGCTTTCTTT	CASSKGEDTEAFF
TRBJ2-7	TRBV28	.	.	TGTGCCAGCAGTACCGCGCGGGAGCAGTACTTC	CASSTAREQYF
TRBJ2-5	TRBV11-2	TRBD2	once	TGTGCCAGCAGTCCCCTCGGGCTAGCGGGTTCTCAAGAGACCCAGTACTTC	CASSPLGLAGSQETQYF
TRBJ1-1	TRBV10-3	.	.	TGTGCCATCAGCCCCTTCCCTGAAGCTTTCTTT	CAISPFPEAFF
TRBJ1-2	TRBV5-1	.	.	TGCGCCAGCAGCGATGTTGCGGGGAAGGACTATGGCTACACCTTC	CASSDVAGKDYGYTF
TRBJ1-2	TRBV6-1	TRBD1	.	TGTGCCAGCAGTGAGTCCGACAGGGTCGGCTATGGCTACACCTTC	CASSESDRVGYGYTF
TRBJ2-7	TRBV5-1	TRBD1	.	TGCGCCAGCAGCCTCGGACAGGGTCTGTACGAGCAGTACTTC	CASSLGQGLYEQYF
TRBJ2-5	TRBV11-2	TRBD1	.	TGTGCCAGCAGCTTCGACAGGGGGGAAGAGACCCAGTACTTC	CASSFDRGEETQYF
TRBJ1-6	TRBV7-8	.	.	TGTGCCAGCAGCTCCCTAGATAATTCACCCCTCCACTTT	CASSSLDNSPLHF
TRBJ2-5	TRBV5-1	.	.	TGCGCCAGCAGCCCACTCGGGGTAATGGAGACCCAGTACTTC	CASSPLGVMETQYF
TRBJ1-1	TRBV7-2	TRBD1	.	TGTGCCAGCAGCTTAGGAGGGGGCGGAGGTGAAGCTTTCTTT	CASSLGGGGGEAFF
TRBJ2-7	TRBV12-3/TRBV12-4	TRBD1	.	TGTGCCAGCAGTCGACAGGGTTTGTGGGAGCAGTACTTC	CASSRQGLWEQYF
TRBJ1-5	TRBV30	.	.	TGTGCCTGGAGCCCTGGACAGTTTAGCAATCAGCCCCAGCATTTT	CAWSPGQFSNQPQHF
TRBJ2-3	TRBV10-1	.	.	TGCGCCAGCGCTGGCAGGGCTACAGATACGCAGTATTTT	CASAGRATDTQYF
TRBJ1-1	TRBV5-5	.	.	TGTGCCAGCAGCTTAGAGGGACTTACGGACACTGAAGCTTTCTTT	CASSLEGLTDTEAFF
TRBJ2-3	TRBV2	TRBD2	.	TGTGCCAGCTGCCCTAATAGCGGGGGACAAGATACGCAGTATTTT	CASCPNSGGQDTQYF
TRBJ1-2	TRBV28	TRBD1	few	TGTGCCAGCAGTTTATCATACAGGGGTCATGGCTACACCTTC	CASSLSYRGHGYTF
TRBJ2-7	TRBV27	TRBD1	.	TGTGCCAGCAGTCCGCGGACAGGGTTCAGGATCTACGAGCAGTACTTC	CASSPRTGFRIYEQYF
TRBJ1-6	TRBV7-3	.	.	TGTGCCAGCAGCTTAACGTTGGGAGATCTGAATTCACCCCTCCACTTT	CASSLTLGDLNSPLHF
TRBJ2-1	TRBV2	.	few	TGTGCCAGCAGTGAAGAGGCAGGGAAGCATGAGCAGTTCTTC	CASSEEAGKHEQFF
TRBJ1-5	TRBV7-8	TRBD1	.	TGTGCCAGCAGTCATGGGAAGGGACAGGGGGCGAATCAGCCCCAGCATTTT	CASSHGKGQGANQPQHF
TRBJ2-3	TRBV5-4	.	.	TGTGCCAGCAGCTTGGCCACTGGTCCGCAGTATTTT	CASSLATGPQYF
TRBJ1-1	TRBV5-1	TRBD1	.	TGCGCCAGCAGCCCTAACCCAGGGGGCACTGAAGCTTTCTTT	CASSPNPGGTEAFF
TRBJ1-1	TRBV6-5	.	.	TGTGCCACCCTGGACAGGAACACTGAAGCTTTCTTT	CATLDRNTEAFF
TRBJ1-4	TRBV5-4	.	.	TGTGCCAGCAGCTTCAGGGCACAATCTGAAAAACTGTTTTTT	CASSFRAQSEKLFF